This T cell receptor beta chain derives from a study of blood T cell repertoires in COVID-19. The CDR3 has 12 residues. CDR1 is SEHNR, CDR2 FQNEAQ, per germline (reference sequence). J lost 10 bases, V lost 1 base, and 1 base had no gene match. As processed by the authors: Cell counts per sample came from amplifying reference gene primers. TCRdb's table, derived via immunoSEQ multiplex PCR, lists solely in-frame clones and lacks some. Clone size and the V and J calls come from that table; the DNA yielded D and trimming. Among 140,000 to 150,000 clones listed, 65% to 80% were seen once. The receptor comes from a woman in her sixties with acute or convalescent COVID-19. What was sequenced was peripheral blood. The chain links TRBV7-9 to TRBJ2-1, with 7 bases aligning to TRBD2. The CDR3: CASSLEAGEQFF. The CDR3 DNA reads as TGTGCCAGCAGCTTAGAAGCGGGGGAGCAGTTCTTC.